Following are 10 T cell receptor beta chains from one sample sequenced in a study of cytomegalovirus exposure and HLA in healthy donors (dated by TCRdb to the late 2010s). The library came from the immunoSEQ multiplex PCR assay. For the multiplex PCR, a mixture combining 60 forward primers for TCR Vbeta segments and 13 reverse primers for TCR Jbeta segments was used. TCRdb retrieved this table from immuneACCESS and kept in-frame rearrangements only. Not all clones are present; in checked studies, unresolved V genes account for under half, and no reason is known for the remainder. Recorded for this sample are about 82,000 clones; less than 80% of them occurred a single time. The top ten clones comprise over 7.5% of the sample. Sequencing used PBMCs. The source is a man aged 40-50 years in good health and CMV-seropositive.

In this sample, this clone turned up a few times. The chain combines TRBV6-5 with TRBJ2-7; D gene ambiguous. The CDR3 loop spans 14 amino acids. CDR1 is MNHEY and CDR2 is SVGAGI in the germline V gene. Trimming cost V 2 bases and J 2 bases, with 10 bases left between them. Here the CDR3 DNA reads TGTGCCAGCAGTTACGCGGTCCCTGCCTACGAGCAGTACTTC. Residues: CASSYAVPAYEQYF.

The chain joins TRBV5-6 to TRBJ2-2, with TRBD2 matching 11 bases. The V segment lost 3 bases and the J segment 1 base; nucleotides outside the gene matches: 5. Germline V gene sequence: CDR1 SGHDT, CDR2 YYEEEE. This CDR3 is 17 amino acids long. The CDR3 coding sequence is TGTGCCAGCAGCTCCAGGACTAGCGGGCAGAACACCGGGGAGCTGTTTTTT. Translating gives CASSSRTSGQNTGELFF.

V usage is TRBV4-2 and J usage is TRBJ1-4; no definite D call. V lost 2 bases and J 4 bases, leaving 5 bases between the germline ends. Germline assignment: CDR1 LGHNA and CDR2 YNFKEQ. CDR3 length: 13 amino acids. CDR3 DNA: TGTGCCAGCAGCCAATCCCTTAATGAAAAACTGTTTTTT. This translates into CASSQSLNEKLFF.

This chain joins TRBV5-1 and TRBJ2-5; weak D call: TRBD1 (7 bases). The CDR3 is 15 residues long. Germline V CDR1 and CDR2: SGHRS, YFSETQ. Trimming left V 4 bases short and J 4 bases short, with 17 bases between. The CDR3 region is CASSPGGGGSETQYF. The CDR3 nucleotides are TGCGCCAGCAGCCCGGGCGGAGGGGGCTCAGAGACCCAGTACTTC.

This chain joins TRBV9 and TRBJ2-7; the match to TRBD2 covers 9 bases. Germline V gene data show CDR1 as SGDLS and CDR2 as YYNGEE. The ends lost 4 bases at V and 5 bases at J; junction bases unmatched: 7. The CDR3 totals 14 residues. In nucleotides, the CDR3 is TGTGCCAGCAGCCGCGGGACTAGCCTTGACGAGCAGTACTTC. This codes for CASSRGTSLDEQYF.

The chain employs TRBV6-1 and TRBJ1-5, with TRBD1 as a possible D gene (5 bases). The V gene's germline CDR1 is MNHNS and CDR2 SASEGT. CDR3 length: 13 residues. V dropped 10 bases and J dropped 2 bases, with 12 bases sitting between them. The CDR3 region is CATLIQGNQPQHF. The CDR3 nucleotides are TGTGCCACCCTCATACAGGGCAATCAGCCCCAGCATTTT.

V and J are TRBV30 and TRBJ1-2, with D tentatively TRBD1 (5 bases). This CDR3 is built from 12 residues. V gave up 5 bases and J gave up 7 bases, with 14 bases separating them. Germline V gives CDR1 GTSNPN, CDR2 SVGIG (reference sequence). In nucleotides, the CDR3 is TGTGCCTGGGAGCAGGGAAGGGGTGGCTACACCTTC. It translates to CAWEQGRGGYTF.

The CDR3 DNA sequence: TGTGCCAGCACCCAGACAGGGTGGGAGACCCAGTACTTC. It is translated as CASTQTGWETQYF. The gene calls are TRBV25-1 and TRBJ2-5; 7 nucleotides agree with TRBD1. The CDR3 is 13 amino acids. Trimming cost V 7 bases and J 5 bases; bases outside gene matches: 7. Germline V lookup: CDR1 MGHDK, CDR2 SYGVNS.

This sequence joins TRBV5-1 and TRBJ2-5; the D gene is possibly TRBD2 (6 bases). The V gene lost 3 bases and the J gene lost 4 bases, with 19 bases spanning the gap. Looked up from germline, CDR1 is SGHRS and CDR2 is YFSETQ. The CDR3 consists of 16 residues. Here the CDR3 reads CASSSRAGDGLETQYF. The CDR3 nucleotides are TGCGCCAGCAGCTCCCGAGCGGGTGATGGGTTAGAGACCCAGTACTTC.

The chain uses TRBV30 and TRBJ1-2, with a tentative D call TRBD1 (6 bases). V lost 0 bases, J lost 7 bases, and 6 bases lay in between. CDR1 and CDR2 (germline): GTSNPN, SVGIG (reference sequence). The CDR3 consists of 11 residues. The CDR3 spells CAWSVQGGYTF. The CDR3 DNA reads as TGTGCCTGGAGTGTACAGGGTGGCTACACCTTC. Looking up the rest from reference TRBV30 and TRBJ1-2 gives the full variable domain: SQTIHQWPATLVQPVGSPLSLECTVEGTSNPNLYWYRQAAGRGLQLLFYSVGIGQISSEVPQNLSASRPQDRQFILSSKKLLLSDSGFYLCAWSVQGGYTFGSGTRLTVV.